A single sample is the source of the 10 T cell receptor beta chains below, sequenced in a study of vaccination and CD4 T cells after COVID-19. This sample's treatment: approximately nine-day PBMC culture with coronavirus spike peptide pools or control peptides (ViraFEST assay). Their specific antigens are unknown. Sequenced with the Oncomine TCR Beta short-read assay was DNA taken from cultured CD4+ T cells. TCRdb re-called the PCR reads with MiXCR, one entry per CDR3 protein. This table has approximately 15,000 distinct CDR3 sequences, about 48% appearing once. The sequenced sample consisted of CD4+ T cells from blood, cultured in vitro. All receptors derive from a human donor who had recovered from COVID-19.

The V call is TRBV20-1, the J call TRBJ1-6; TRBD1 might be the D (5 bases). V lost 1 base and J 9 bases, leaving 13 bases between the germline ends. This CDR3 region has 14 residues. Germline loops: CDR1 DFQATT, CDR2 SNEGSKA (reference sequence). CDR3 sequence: CSARVGGSGSPLHF. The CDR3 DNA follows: TGCAGTGCTAGAGTGGGGGGGTCTGGTTCACCCCTCCACTTT.

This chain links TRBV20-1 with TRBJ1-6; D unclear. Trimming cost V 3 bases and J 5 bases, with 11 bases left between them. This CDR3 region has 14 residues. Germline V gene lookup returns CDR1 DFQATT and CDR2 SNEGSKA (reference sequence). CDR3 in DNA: TGCAGTGCTAGCTCGCGGGCGAATAATTCACCCCTCCACTTT. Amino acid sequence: CSASSRANNSPLHF.

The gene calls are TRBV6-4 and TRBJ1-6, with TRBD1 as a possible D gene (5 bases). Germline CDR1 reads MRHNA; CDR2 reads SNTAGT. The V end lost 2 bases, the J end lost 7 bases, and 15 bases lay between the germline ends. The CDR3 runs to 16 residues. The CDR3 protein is CASSDRPGLLNSPLHF. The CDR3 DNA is TGTGCCAGCAGTGACCGACCGGGACTGCTCAATTCACCCCTCCACTTT.

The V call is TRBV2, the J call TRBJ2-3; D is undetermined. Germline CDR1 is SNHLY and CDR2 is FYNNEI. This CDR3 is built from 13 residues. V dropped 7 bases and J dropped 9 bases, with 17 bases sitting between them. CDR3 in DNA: TGTGCCAGCAAAGGCGAATGGTCGGGCACGCAGTATTTT. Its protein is CASKGEWSGTQYF.

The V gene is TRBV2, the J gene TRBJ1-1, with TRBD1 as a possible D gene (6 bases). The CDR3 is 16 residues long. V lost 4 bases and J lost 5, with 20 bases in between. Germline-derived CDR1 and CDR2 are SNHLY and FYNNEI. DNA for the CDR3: TGTGCCAGCAGTGGATTGGGGGGCGCAGGGAGGACTGAAGCTTTCTTT. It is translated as CASSGLGGAGRTEAFF.

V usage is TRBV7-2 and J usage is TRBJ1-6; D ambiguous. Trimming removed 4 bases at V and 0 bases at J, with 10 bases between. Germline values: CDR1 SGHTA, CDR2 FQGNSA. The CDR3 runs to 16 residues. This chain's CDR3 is CASSSLTVSYNSPLHF. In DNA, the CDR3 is TGTGCCAGCAGCTCCCTGACGGTCTCCTATAATTCACCCCTCCACTTT. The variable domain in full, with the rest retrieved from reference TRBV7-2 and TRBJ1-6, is GAGVSQSPSNKVTEKGKDVELRCDPISGHTALYWYRQSLGQGLEFLIYFQGNSAPDKSGLPSDRFSAERTGGSVSTLTIQRTQQEDSAVYLCASSSLTVSYNSPLHFGNGTRLTVT.

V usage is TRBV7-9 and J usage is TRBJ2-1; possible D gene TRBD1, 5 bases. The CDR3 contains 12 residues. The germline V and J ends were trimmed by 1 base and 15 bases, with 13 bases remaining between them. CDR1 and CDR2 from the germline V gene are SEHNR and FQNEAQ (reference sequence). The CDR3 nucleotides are TGTGCCAGCAGCTTAGGTTTTAGTAGGGGGTTCTTC. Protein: CASSLGFSRGFF.

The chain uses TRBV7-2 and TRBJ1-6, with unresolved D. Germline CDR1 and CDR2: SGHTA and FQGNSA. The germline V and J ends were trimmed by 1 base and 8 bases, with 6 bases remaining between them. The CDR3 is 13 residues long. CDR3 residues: CASSLESYSPLHF. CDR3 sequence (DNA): TGTGCCAGCAGCTTAGAATCCTATTCACCCCTCCACTTT.

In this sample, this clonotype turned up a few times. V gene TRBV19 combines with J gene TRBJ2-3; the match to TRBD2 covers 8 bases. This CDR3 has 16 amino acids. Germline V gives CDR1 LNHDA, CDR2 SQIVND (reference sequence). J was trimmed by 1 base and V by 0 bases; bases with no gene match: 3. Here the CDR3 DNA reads TGTGCCAGTAGTATAGATAGAGCGGGAGGCACAGATACGCAGTATTTT. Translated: CASSIDRAGGTDTQYF.

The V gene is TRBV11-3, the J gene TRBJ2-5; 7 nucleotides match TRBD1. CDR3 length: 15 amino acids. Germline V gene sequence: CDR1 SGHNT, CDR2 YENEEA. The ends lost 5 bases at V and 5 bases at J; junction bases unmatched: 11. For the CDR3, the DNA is TGTGCCAGCAGCCTGTCCGACAGGGACACCGAGACCCAGTACTTC. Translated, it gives CASSLSDRDTETQYF.